This T cell receptor (beta chain) was found in a study of CD8 T cells in Susac syndrome. The CDR3 spans 16 residues. Trimming took off 2 bases at V and 4 bases at J, with 16 bases between the two ends. Sequencing of TCR beta drew on CD8+ and CD4+ T cells from blood. Isolation of CD8+ and CD4+ T cells was performed negatively, whereas enrichment of TEMRA cells was done by FACS. As regards this clonotype: What it binds is not known.

General study results and limits: The study conceded that relatively few individuals underwent its TCR sequencing and HLA analysis.

RNA amounts of about 0.5 to 1 ug underwent reverse transcription with random hexamers. The CDR3 of TCR beta was amplified by immunoSEQ multiplex PCR across 54 Vbeta and 13 Jbeta. Each CDR3 protein gets one entry after TCRdb re-called the immunoSEQ multiplex PCR reads with MiXCR. The sample lists fewer than 200,000 distinct CDR3 sequences; about 95% were seen once. The chain joins TRBV23-1 to TRBJ2-3, with D tentatively TRBD2 (6 bases). TRBV23-1 is identified as an open reading frame with a role that is uncertain. Material: CD4+ T cells from PBMCs. The source of this sequence is a human donor in good health. For the CDR3, the DNA is TGCGCCAGCAGTCAACTCACGGGAGAAGGACCAGATACGCAGTATTTT. It yields the protein CASSQLTGEGPDTQYF.